The rows below give T cell receptor beta chains drawn from one sample of a study of identical twins. TCRdb itself ran the 5' RACE reads through MiXCR, one entry per CDR3 protein. This repertoire shows around 480,000 distinct CDR3 sequences, around 15% found once; its top ten account for approximately 1%. The same data also went into a second study, on yellow fever vaccine responses in identical twins.

Sequences were obtained from CD4+ T cells sorted from blood. These receptors came from a woman between 18 and 30 years old in good health. Both conserved end residues are part of each CDR3. A D gene is named only where the DNA matches it firmly. Where a row states a size, it is once, few, many or the class of an expanded clone; other rows omit it.

d_call	j_call	v_call	clone_size	cdr3_length	cdr3_nt	cdr3_aa
TRBD2	TRBJ2-3	TRBV7-2	-	16	TGTGCCAGCAGCTTAAGACTAGCGGGGCGCACAGATACGCAGTATTTT	CASSLRLAGRTDTQYF
-	TRBJ2-2	TRBV21-1	-	21	TGTGCCAGCAGCAAAGCGCTTTCTGCTAGCGGGGGGGCTGGGGACACCGGGGAGCTGTTTTTT	CASSKALSASGGAGDTGELFF
-	TRBJ2-7	TRBV28	-	12	TGTGCCAGCAGATCAGCAGCCTACGAGCAGTACTTC	CASRSAAYEQYF
-	TRBJ1-4	TRBV25-1	few	13	TGTGCCTGTACAGGGTGGATTAATGAAAAACTGTTTTTT	CACTGWINEKLFF
TRBD2	TRBJ2-1	TRBV6-1	-	17	TGTGCCAGGGCCCCGGGACTAGCGGGAAGCTTCTACAATGAGCAGTTCTTC	CARAPGLAGSFYNEQFF
-	TRBJ2-6	TRBV12-3/TRBV12-4	few	14	TGTGCCAGCAGCGCACTAACTGGGGCCAACGTCCTGACTTTC	CASSALTGANVLTF
TRBD1	TRBJ2-7	TRBV29-1	few	15	TGCAGCGTTGCCTCGGGACAGGGGGTATCCTACGAGCAGTACTTC	CSVASGQGVSYEQYF
-	TRBJ2-1	TRBV5-1	many	15	TGCGCCAGCAGCTTAGGGACAGCGGGGGTCGATGAGCAGTTCTTC	CASSLGTAGVDEQFF
-	TRBJ2-3	TRBV20-1	few	14	TGCAGTGCTAGAGCGGGGGCGACCACAGATACGCAGTATTTT	CSARAGATTDTQYF
-	TRBJ1-5	TRBV24-1	-	14	TGTGCCACCAGTCCGGCAACTAGCAATCAGCCCCAGCATTTT	CATSPATSNQPQHF
-	TRBJ2-7	TRBV5-1	few	15	TGCGCCAGCAGCTTGGAGGCAGACTACTCCTACGAGCAGTACTTC	CASSLEADYSYEQYF
-	TRBJ2-1	TRBV9	few	14	TGTGCCAGCGACCCCAGGGGGGCCCCGAATGAGCAGTTCTTC	CASDPRGAPNEQFF
-	TRBJ1-5	TRBV15	few	16	TGTGCCACCAGCAGTCCCCCTAGGGGAGGCAATCAGCCCCAGCATTTT	CATSSPPRGGNQPQHF
-	TRBJ1-2	TRBV6-1	-	17	TGTGCCAGCAGTCCAGGGTCGACGGGGCGAGGTCTTGATGGCTACACCTTC	CASSPGSTGRGLDGYTF
-	TRBJ2-5	TRBV10-3	few	14	TGTGCCATCAGCAGGGACGGCAGACAAGAGACCCAGTACTTC	CAISRDGRQETQYF
TRBD1	TRBJ1-4	TRBV20-1	few	14	TGCAGTGCTACCACAGGGGGCCGTAATGAAAAACTGTTTTTT	CSATTGGRNEKLFF
TRBD1	TRBJ2-7	TRBV29-1	few	15	TGCAGCGTTGCCCCTCCGGGACAGAGCTCCTACGAGCAGTACTTC	CSVAPPGQSSYEQYF
-	TRBJ2-7	TRBV2	-	14	TGTGCCAGCATGGCCCACGGAGCTACGGTAGAGCAGTACTTC	CASMAHGATVEQYF
TRBD1	TRBJ2-3	TRBV12-3/TRBV12-4	-	13	TGTGCCAGCAGCGGACAGGGTTTAGGTACGCAGTATTTT	CASSGQGLGTQYF
-	TRBJ1-5	TRBV12-3/TRBV12-4	many	12	TGTGCCAGCAGTTTACCGGGGCATCCCCAGCATTTT	CASSLPGHPQHF
-	TRBJ2-2	TRBV12-3/TRBV12-4	-	17	TGTACCTTCAGTTTTGTAAGAGGGTTCTCTAACACCGGGGAGCTGTTTTTT	CTFSFVRGFSNTGELFF
-	TRBJ2-2	TRBV5-1	many	14	TGCGCCAGCAGCTTGTGGGCGAACACCGGGGAGCTGTTTTTT	CASSLWANTGELFF
-	TRBJ1-5	TRBV29-1	-	12	TGCAGCGTGGGCCTAGAGGATCAGCCCCAGCATTTT	CSVGLEDQPQHF
TRBD1	TRBJ2-2	TRBV19	-	14	TGTGCCAGTGATACGGGACAGGGTTCCGGGGAGCTGTTTTTT	CASDTGQGSGELFF
TRBD2	TRBJ2-7	TRBV12-3/TRBV12-4	few	18	TGTGCCAGCAGTTTATTCATAGGAGGACCGGGACTAACCTACGAGCAGTACTTC	CASSLFIGGPGLTYEQYF
-	TRBJ2-7	TRBV7-2	many	13	TGTGCCAGCAGCTCCCGGATGGGTTACGAGCAGTACTTC	CASSSRMGYEQYF